The table lists the clone carrying this T cell receptor beta chain with a few counts. Its antigen remains unknown. CDR3 length: 16 amino acids. V was trimmed by 2 bases and J by 7 bases, leaving 17 bases between them. The germline gives CDR1 SEHNR, CDR2 FQNEAQ (reference sequence). This entry belongs to a study of T cell responses to AZD1222 COVID-19 vaccine. Study observations and caveats: Along spike, vaccine-associated CD4 TCRs were found throughout, with dominance at 160-218 and 743-854. There were mostly white British donors and more females than males, and clonal diversity was possibly underestimated.

Clones were read by immunoSEQ multiplex PCR, and TCRdb kept only the in-frame ones, dropping some. The sample has around 150,000 clones, approximately 94% seen once. This TCR derives from an adult in good health. Here the sequenced sample was peripheral blood, taken on day 0 of AZD1222 vaccination. The V gene is TRBV7-9, the J gene TRBJ1-4; D is ambiguous. The CDR3 DNA follows: TGTGCCAGCAGCTTAAATAATGGGGTATTGGGTGAAAAACTGTTTTTT. Protein product: CASSLNNGVLGEKLFF.